Sequencing of this T cell receptor beta chain was carried out in a study of T-cell memory formation after mild COVID-19. General study points: Contracting clones, day 15 to 85, had balanced CD4/CD8, and later expanders favored CD4+. Most CD4+ clones that shrank were in CM and EM, while CD8+ ones turned up in EMRA.

Germline loops: CDR1 LGHNA, CDR2 YNFKEQ. The trim removed 0 bases at V and 5 bases at J, leaving 7 bases unmatched. The CDR3 runs 16 residues. This clonotype was recorded a few times. The antigen remains undetermined. Sample barcodes and UMIs were carried by the TCR alpha and TCR beta cDNA libraries that 5'RACE generated with constant-segment primers. Each CDR3 protein gets one entry after TCRdb re-called the 5' RACE reads with MiXCR. This sample yields some 300,000 distinct CDR3 sequences, of which 20% to 25% are seen a single time; around 20% belongs to the top ten. What was sequenced was PBMCs or a T cell subset sorted from them (not recorded which). The J gene is TRBJ2-5, the V gene TRBV4-2; 9 bases fit TRBD1. The origin of this receptor is a man aged 18-30 years who had mild COVID-19 (a few samples of this study predate the infection). Cell type and time point are not known. The CDR3 is CASSQDPNRGRETQYF. CDR3 in DNA: TGTGCCAGCAGCCAAGATCCCAACAGGGGGCGGGAGACCCAGTACTTC.